The T cell receptor (beta chain) described here comes from a study of T cell changes during pregnancy in multiple sclerosis. The CDR3 length is 13 residues. Per the germline V gene, CDR1 is SGDLS and CDR2 is YYNGEE. Deletions cut 0 bases from V and 4 bases from J, with 5 bases between. The assay was immunoSEQ multiplex PCR, and TCRdb's table has in-frame clones only and misses some. The repertoire consists of roughly 99,000 clones, with around 90% occurring once and the leading ten covering more than 2%. This chain links TRBV9 with TRBJ1-3; D is ambiguous. The source material was peripheral blood, sampled after pregnancy. The sequence derives from a female donor in good health, enrolled as a control in a pregnancy study. The CDR3 loop reads CASSVETGNTIYF. In DNA form, the CDR3 reads TGTGCCAGCAGCGTAGAAACAGGAAACACCATATATTTT.